The 9 T cell receptor beta chains presented below share a single source sample, sequenced in a study of human T cells and chemical hapten exposure. MiXCR, applied by TCRdb to the RACE reads, yields one record per CDR3 protein. The table has under 300,000 distinct CDR3 sequences, approximately 8% seen once. Time point indicated: pre-sensitization, week 0. Treatment given: therapeutic diphenylcyclopropenone sensitization with weekly scalp DPC. The sample in question was whole blood, obtained in connection with sensitization to the hapten diphenylcyclopropenone (DPC). These receptors came from a man aged 18 to 29 with alopecia areata. Some clones in this sample may be carry-over from other donors' samples.

The sample holds a few counts of this clonotype. The genes are TRBV2 and TRBJ1-1; D unclear. The CDR3 loop spans 13 amino acids. Deletions cut 10 bases from V and 4 bases from J, with 16 bases between. Germline V lookup: CDR1 SNHLY, CDR2 FYNNEI. CDR3 in DNA: TGTGCCACCGTAAAAGAGCCTCCCACTGAAGCTTTCTTT. As protein: CATVKEPPTEAFF.

This clonotype has more than one count but fewer than ten. The chain uses TRBV2 and TRBJ2-7, with TRBD2 identical over 7 bases. Germline values: CDR1 SNHLY, CDR2 FYNNEI. The V and J ends lost 4 bases and 4 bases, in that order; junction bases with no gene match: 10. The CDR3 is made up of 15 amino acids. CDR3 bases: TGTGCCAGCAGTGGGGAGCGGGGAGACCTTTACGAGCAGTACTTC. It is translated as CASSGERGDLYEQYF. The whole variable domain, filled in from reference TRBV2 and TRBJ2-7, reads EPEVTQTPSHQVTQMGQEVILRCVPISNHLYFYWYRQILGQKVEFLVSFYNNEISEKSEIFDDQFSVERPDGSNFTLKIRSTKLEDSAMYFCASSGERGDLYEQYFGPGTRLTVT.

There are a few counts of this clonotype. This rearrangement joins TRBV7-2 to TRBJ2-5, with TRBD1 matching 10 bases. V lost 8 bases to trimming and J lost 5 bases; unmatched junction nucleotides: 8. Germline CDR1 and CDR2: SGHTA and FQGNSA. The length of the CDR3 is 14 residues. This CDR3 is CASQGDRGRETQYF. For the CDR3, the DNA is TGTGCCAGCCAAGGGGACAGGGGCAGGGAGACCCAGTACTTC.

This clonotype appeared a few times. This chain links TRBV6-2 or TRBV6-3 with TRBJ2-5; 11 bases agree with TRBD2. V shed 2 bases, J shed 4 bases, and the junction held 3 bases outside the gene matches. This CDR3 spans 15 amino acids. From germline, CDR1 is MNHEY and CDR2 SVGEGT. Written as DNA, the CDR3 is TGTGCCAGCAGTTACGGCGGGACTAGCGGAGAGACCCAGTACTTC. Translating gives CASSYGGTSGETQYF.

The chain recombines TRBV28 with TRBJ2-1; D perhaps matches TRBD1 (5 bases). Trimming took off 11 bases at V and 1 base at J, with 21 bases between the two ends. The germline gives CDR1 MDHEN, CDR2 SYDVKM. The CDR3 length is 16 residues. The CDR3 sequence: CASFGQGFRSYNEQFF. For the CDR3, the DNA is TGTGCCTCCTTCGGGCAGGGATTCCGTTCCTACAATGAGCAGTTCTTC.

This clonotype was observed at least ten times. This sequence joins TRBV7-2 and TRBJ1-1, with D unresolved. Germline CDR1 and CDR2: SGHTA and FQGNSA. This CDR3 is built from 15 residues. With 1 base removed from V and 2 bases from J, the gap between germline ends came to 11 bases. The CDR3 nucleotides read TGTGCCAGCAGCTTAGGTCAGTCCTCTAACACTGAAGCTTTCTTT. As protein: CASSLGQSSNTEAFF.

This chain joins TRBV4-3 and TRBJ2-1; 9 bases agree with TRBD1. The trim removed 1 base at V and 4 bases at J, leaving 2 bases unmatched. Germline CDR1 reads LGHNA; CDR2 reads YSLEER. This CDR3 comprises 15 residues. The CDR3 sequence is CASSQGTGVYNEQFF. In DNA form, the CDR3 reads TGCGCCAGCAGCCAAGGGACAGGGGTTTACAATGAGCAGTTCTTC.

V usage is TRBV5-1 and J usage is TRBJ2-3; a weak D match, TRBD2 (5 bases). The CDR3 consists of 16 residues. V shed 5 bases and J shed 1 base, with 17 bases lying between them. Germline V gene sequence: CDR1 SGHRS, CDR2 YFSETQ. The DNA of the CDR3 is TGCGCCAGCAGGCAGGACGTTGGTAGCGGCACAGATACGCAGTATTTT. The encoded protein is CASRQDVGSGTDTQYF.

This clonotype occurred a few times. V and J are TRBV7-3 and TRBJ2-5, with D perhaps TRBD1 (7 bases). Deletions cut 3 bases from V and 9 bases from J, with 14 bases between. The CDR3 totals 13 residues. Germline V gives CDR1 SGHTA, CDR2 FQGTGA. The CDR3, as DNA: TGTGCCAGCAGCTTGAACACAGGGGAGGCCCAGTACTTC. Translating it yields CASSLNTGEAQYF.